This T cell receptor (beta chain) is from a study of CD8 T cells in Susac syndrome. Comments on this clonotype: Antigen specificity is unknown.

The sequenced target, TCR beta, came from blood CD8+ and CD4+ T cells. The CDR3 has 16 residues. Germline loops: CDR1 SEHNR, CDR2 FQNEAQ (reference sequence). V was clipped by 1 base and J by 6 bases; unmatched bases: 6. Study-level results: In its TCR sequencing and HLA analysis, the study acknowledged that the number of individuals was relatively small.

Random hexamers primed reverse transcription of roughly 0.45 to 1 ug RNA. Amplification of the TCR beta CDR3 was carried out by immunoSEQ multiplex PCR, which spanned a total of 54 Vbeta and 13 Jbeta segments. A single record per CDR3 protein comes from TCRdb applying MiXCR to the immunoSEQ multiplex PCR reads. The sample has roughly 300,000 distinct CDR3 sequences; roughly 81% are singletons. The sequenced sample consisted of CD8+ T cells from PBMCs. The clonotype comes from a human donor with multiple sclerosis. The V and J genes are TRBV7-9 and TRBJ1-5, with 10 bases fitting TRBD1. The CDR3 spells CASSLGATGGGQPQHF. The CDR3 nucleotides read TGTGCCAGCAGCTTAGGGGCGACAGGGGGCGGTCAGCCCCAGCATTTT.